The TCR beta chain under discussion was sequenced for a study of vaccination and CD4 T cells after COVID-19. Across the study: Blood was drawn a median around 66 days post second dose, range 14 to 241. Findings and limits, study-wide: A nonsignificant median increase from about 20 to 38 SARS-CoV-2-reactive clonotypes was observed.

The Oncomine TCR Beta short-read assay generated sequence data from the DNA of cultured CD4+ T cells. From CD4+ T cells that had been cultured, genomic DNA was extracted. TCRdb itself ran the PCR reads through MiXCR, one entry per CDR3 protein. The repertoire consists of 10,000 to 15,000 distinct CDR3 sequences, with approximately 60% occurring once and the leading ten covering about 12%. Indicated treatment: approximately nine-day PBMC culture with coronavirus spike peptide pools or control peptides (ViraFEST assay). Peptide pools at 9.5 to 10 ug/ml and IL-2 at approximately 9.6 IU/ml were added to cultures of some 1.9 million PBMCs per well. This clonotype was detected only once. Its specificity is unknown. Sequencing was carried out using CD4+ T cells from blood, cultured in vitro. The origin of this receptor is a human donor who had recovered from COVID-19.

The CDR3 spells CSASLAGEADTQYF. The CDR3 DNA sequence: TGCAGTGCTAGCCTAGCGGGAGAGGCAGATACGCAGTATTTT. This chain uses TRBV20-1 with TRBJ2-3, with 10 bases that match TRBD2. The germline gives CDR1 DFQATT, CDR2 SNEGSKA (reference sequence). CDR3 size: 14 residues. The junction had 4 bases not matched to a gene; V was cut back by 3 bases and J by 4 bases.